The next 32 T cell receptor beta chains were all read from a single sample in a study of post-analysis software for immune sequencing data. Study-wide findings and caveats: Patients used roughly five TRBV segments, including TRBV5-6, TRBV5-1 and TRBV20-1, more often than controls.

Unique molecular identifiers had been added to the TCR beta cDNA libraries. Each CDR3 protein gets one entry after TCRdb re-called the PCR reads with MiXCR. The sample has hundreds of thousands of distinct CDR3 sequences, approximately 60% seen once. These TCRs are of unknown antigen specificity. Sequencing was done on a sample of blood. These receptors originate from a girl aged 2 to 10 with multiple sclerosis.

The CDR3 loop is CASRPDTTVNTEAFF. The CDR3 DNA is TGCGCCAGCAGACCCGATACGACAGTGAACACTGAAGCTTTCTTT. The chain recombines TRBV10-2 with TRBJ1-1; a weak D match, TRBD1 (5 bases). The V gene lost 6 bases and the J gene lost 0 bases, with 14 bases spanning the gap. The CDR3 is made up of 15 amino acids. Germline V gene lookup returns CDR1 WSHSY and CDR2 SAAADI.

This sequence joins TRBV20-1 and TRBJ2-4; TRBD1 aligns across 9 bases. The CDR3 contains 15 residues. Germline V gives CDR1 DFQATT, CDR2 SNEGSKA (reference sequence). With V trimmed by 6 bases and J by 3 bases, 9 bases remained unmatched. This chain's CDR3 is CSALRQGVDKNIQYF. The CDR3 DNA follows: TGCAGTGCCCTCCGACAGGGGGTGGACAAAAACATTCAGTACTTC.

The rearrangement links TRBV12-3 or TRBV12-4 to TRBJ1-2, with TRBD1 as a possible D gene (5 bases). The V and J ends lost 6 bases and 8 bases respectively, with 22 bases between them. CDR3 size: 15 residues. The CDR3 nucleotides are TGTGCCAGCAGGTCGACCTTGACAGTTGTGCAGGGCTACACCTTC. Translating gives CASRSTLTVVQGYTF.

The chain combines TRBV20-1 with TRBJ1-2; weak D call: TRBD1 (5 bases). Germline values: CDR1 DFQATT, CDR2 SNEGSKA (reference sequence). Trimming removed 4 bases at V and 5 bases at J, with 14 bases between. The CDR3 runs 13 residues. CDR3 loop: CSAMWDSIYGYTF. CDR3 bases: TGCAGTGCTATGTGGGACTCTATTTATGGCTACACCTTC.

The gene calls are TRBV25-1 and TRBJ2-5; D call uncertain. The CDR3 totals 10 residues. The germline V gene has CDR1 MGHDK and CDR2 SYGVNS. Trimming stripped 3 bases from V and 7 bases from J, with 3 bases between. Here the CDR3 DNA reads TGTGCCAGCAGTGAGGTGACCCAGTACTTC. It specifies CASSEVTQYF.

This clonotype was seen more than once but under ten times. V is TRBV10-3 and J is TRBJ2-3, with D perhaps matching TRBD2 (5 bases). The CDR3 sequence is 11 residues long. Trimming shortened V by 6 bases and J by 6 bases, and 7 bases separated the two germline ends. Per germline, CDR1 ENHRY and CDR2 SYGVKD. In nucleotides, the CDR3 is TGTGCCATCAGAGAGCGGGATACGCAGTATTTT. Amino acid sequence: CAIRERDTQYF.

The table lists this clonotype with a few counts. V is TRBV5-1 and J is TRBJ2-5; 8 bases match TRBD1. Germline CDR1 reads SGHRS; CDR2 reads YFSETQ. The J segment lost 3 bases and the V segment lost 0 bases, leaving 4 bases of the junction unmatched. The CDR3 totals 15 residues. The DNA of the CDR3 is TGCGCCAGCAGCTTGGTATCAGGGGGCGAAGAGACCCAGTACTTC. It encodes CASSLVSGGEETQYF.

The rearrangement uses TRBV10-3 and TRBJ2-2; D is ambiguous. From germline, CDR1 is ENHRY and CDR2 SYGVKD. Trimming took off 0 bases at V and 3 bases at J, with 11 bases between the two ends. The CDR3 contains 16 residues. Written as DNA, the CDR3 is TGTGCCATCAGTGAGTCACGGGTCAGCTACACCGGGGAGCTGTTTTTT. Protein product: CAISESRVSYTGELFF.

The CDR3 region has the DNA TGTGCCAGCAGCCGAATCCTTGGACAGGGTGGGAGCTATGGCTACACCTTC. This encodes CASSRILGQGGSYGYTF. The chain uses TRBV9 and TRBJ1-2, with 8 bases identical to TRBD1. V lost 4 bases to trimming and J lost 4 bases; unmatched junction nucleotides: 15. The CDR3 has 17 residues. Germline-derived CDR1 and CDR2 are SGDLS and YYNGEE.

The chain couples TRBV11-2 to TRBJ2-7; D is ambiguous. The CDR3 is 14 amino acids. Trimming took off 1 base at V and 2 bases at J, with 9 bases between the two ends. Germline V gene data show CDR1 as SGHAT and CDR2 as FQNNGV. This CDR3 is CASSLAAFTYEQYF. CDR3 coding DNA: TGTGCCAGCAGCTTAGCCGCGTTCACCTACGAGCAGTACTTC.

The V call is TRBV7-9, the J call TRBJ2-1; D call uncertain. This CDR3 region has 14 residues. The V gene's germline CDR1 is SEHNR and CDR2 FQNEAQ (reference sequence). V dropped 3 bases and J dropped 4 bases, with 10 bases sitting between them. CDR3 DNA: TGTGCCAGCAGCTTGTTGGGCATTTACAATGAGCAGTTCTTC. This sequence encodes CASSLLGIYNEQFF.

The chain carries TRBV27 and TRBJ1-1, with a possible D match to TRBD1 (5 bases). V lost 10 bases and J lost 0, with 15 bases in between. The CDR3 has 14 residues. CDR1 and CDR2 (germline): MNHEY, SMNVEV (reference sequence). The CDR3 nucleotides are TGTGCCACCGCCGGGGGACCCCTGAACACTGAAGCTTTCTTT. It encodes CATAGGPLNTEAFF.

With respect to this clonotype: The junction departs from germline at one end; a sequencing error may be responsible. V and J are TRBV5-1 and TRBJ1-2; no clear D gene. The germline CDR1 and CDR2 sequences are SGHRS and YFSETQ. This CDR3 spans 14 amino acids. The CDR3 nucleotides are TGCGTCAGCAGCTTGGTACCTATGGTCTATGGCTACACCTTC. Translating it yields CVSSLVPMVYGYTF.

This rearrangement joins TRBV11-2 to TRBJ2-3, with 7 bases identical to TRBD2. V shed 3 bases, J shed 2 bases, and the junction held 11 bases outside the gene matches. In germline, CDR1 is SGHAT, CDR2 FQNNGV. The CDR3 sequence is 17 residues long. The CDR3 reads CASSFPPSGIFTDTQYF. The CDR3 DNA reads TGTGCCAGCAGCTTCCCGCCTAGCGGCATTTTCACAGATACGCAGTATTTT.

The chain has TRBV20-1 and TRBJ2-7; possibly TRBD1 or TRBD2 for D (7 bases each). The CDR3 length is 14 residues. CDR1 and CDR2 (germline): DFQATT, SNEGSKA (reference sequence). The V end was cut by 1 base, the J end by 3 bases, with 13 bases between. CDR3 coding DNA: TGCAGTGCTAGAGCCCCAGGGGGGGGCTACGAGCAGTACTTC. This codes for CSARAPGGGYEQYF.

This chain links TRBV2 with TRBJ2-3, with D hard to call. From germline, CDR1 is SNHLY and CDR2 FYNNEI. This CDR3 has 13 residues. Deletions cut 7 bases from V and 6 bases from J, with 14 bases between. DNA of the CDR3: TGTGCCAGCACCTCCATCCTCCGTGATACGCAGTATTTT. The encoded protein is CASTSILRDTQYF.

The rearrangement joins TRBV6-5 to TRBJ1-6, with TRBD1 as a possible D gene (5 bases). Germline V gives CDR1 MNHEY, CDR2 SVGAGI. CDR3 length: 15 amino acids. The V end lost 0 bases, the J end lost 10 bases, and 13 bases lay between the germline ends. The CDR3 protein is CASSYSGVGGSPLHF. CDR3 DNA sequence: TGTGCCAGCAGTTACTCGGGGGTAGGAGGCTCACCCCTCCACTTT.

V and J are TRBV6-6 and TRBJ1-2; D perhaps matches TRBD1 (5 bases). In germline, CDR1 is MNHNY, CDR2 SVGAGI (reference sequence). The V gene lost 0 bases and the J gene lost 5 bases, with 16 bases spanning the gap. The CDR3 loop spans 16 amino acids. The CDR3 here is CASSYSGQTVNYGYTF. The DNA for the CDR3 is TGTGCCAGCAGTTACTCGGGGCAGACAGTTAATTATGGCTACACCTTC.

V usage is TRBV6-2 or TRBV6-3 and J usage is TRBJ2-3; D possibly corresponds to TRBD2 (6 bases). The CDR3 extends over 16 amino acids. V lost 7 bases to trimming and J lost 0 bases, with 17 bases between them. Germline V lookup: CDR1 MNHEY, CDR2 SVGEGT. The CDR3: CASTGWRGLSTDTQYF. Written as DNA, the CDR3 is TGTGCCAGCACGGGTTGGAGGGGCCTAAGCACAGATACGCAGTATTTT.

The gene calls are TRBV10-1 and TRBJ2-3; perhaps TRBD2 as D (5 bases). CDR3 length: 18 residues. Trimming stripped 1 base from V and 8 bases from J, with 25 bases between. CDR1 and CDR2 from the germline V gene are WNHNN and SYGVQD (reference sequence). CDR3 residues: CASSEFRAVDVPRGTQYF. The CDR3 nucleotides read TGCGCCAGCAGTGAGTTCAGAGCTGTGGATGTCCCACGGGGTACGCAGTATTTT.

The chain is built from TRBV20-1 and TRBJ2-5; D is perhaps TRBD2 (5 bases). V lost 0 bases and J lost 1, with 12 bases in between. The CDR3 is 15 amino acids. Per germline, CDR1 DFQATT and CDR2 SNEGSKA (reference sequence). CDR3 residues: CSAREGGSGQETQYF. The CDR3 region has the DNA TGCAGTGCTAGAGAGGGTGGGAGCGGCCAAGAGACCCAGTACTTC.

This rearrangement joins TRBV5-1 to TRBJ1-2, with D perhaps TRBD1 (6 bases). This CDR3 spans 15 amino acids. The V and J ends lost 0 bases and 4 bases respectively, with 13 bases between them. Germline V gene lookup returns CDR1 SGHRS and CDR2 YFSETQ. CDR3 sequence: CASSLGAGEAYGYTF. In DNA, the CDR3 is TGCGCCAGCAGCTTGGGGGCAGGGGAGGCCTATGGCTACACCTTC.

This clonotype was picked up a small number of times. The chain's CDR3 is CASGYRVEEQFF. The CDR3 DNA reads TGTGCCAGCGGCTACAGGGTCGAGGAGCAGTTCTTC. The chain is built from TRBV6-2 or TRBV6-3 and TRBJ2-1; D is perhaps TRBD1 (6 bases). V shed 8 bases and J shed 10 bases, with 15 bases lying between them. Germline values: CDR1 MNHEY, CDR2 SVGEGT. The CDR3 has 12 amino acids.

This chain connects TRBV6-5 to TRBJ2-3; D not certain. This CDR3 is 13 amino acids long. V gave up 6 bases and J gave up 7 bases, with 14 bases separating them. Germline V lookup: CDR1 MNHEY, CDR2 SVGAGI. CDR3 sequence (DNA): TGTGCCAGCAGCGGTTTTGACGGAAATACGCAGTATTTT. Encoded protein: CASSGFDGNTQYF.

The CDR3: CSVAQYNEQFF. The CDR3 DNA is TGCAGCGTAGCACAGTACAATGAGCAGTTCTTC. The V call is TRBV29-1, the J call TRBJ2-1; D gene uncertain. The CDR3 runs to 11 residues. With 6 bases removed from V and 4 bases from J, the gap between germline ends came to 7 bases. CDR1 is SQVTM, CDR2 ANQGSEA, per germline.

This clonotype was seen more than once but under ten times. The DNA for the CDR3 is TGTGCCAGCAGCTTAGATGGATTAGCGGAAGAATACAATGAGCAGTTCTTC. Its translation: CASSLDGLAEEYNEQFF. V and J are TRBV11-2 and TRBJ2-1, with D possibly matching TRBD2 (6 bases). The CDR3 covers 17 residues. CDR1 SGHAT and CDR2 FQNNGV come from the germline V gene. Trimming removed 0 bases at V and 4 bases at J, with 16 bases between.

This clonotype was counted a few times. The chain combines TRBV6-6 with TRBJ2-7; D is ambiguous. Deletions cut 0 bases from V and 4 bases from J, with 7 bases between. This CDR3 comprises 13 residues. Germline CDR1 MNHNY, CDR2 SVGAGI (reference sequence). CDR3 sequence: CASSYSAKYEQYF. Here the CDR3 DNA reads TGTGCCAGCAGTTACTCGGCCAAGTACGAGCAGTACTTC.

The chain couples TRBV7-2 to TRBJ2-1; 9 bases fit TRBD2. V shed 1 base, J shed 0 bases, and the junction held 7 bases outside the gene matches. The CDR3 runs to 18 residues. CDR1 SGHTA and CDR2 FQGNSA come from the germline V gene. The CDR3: CASSLVLREGTSYNEQFF. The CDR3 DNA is TGTGCCAGCAGCTTAGTCTTGCGGGAGGGCACCTCCTACAATGAGCAGTTCTTC.

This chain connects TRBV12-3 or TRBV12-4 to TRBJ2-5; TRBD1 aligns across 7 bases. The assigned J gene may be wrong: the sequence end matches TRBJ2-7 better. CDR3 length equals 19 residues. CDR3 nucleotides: TGTGCCAGCAGACCGTACTGGGATGGGACAGTCTCGAAACCCTACGAGCAGTACTTC. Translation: CASRPYWDGTVSKPYEQYF.

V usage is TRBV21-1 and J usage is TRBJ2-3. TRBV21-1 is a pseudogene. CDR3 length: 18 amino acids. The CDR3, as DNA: TGTGCCAGCAGCAACGTCGAAAGTACGGCAGGAGCCACAGATACGCAGTATTTT. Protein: CASSNVESTAGATDTQYF.

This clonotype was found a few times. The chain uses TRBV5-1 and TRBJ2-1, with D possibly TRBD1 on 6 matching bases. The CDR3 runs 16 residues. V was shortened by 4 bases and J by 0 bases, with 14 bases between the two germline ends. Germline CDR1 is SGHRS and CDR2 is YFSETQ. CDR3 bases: TGCGCCAGCAGCGGGCTACAGGGCAGCTCCTACAATGAGCAGTTCTTC. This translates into CASSGLQGSSYNEQFF.

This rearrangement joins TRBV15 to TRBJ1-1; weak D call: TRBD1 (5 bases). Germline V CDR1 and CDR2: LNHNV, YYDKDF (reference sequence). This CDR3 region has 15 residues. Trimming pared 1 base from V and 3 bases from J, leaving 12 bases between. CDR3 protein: CATSRVGDSDTEAFF. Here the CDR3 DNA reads TGTGCCACCAGCAGAGTAGGGGATTCGGACACTGAAGCTTTCTTT.